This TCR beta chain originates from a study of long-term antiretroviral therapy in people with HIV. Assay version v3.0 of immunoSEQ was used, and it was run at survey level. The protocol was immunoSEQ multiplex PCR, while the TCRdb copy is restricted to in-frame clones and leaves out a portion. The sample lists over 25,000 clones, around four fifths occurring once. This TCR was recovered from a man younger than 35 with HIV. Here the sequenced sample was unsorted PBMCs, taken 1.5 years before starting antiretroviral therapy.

CDR3 sequence: CASSTGLAGTYEQYF. For the CDR3, the DNA is TGTGCCAGCAGCACGGGACTAGCGGGGACCTACGAGCAGTACTTC. The gene calls are TRBV9 and TRBJ2-7; 13 positions match TRBD2. CDR3 length: 15 amino acids. V shed 4 bases and J 2 bases; nucleotides not matched to a gene: 3. Looked up from germline, CDR1 is SGDLS and CDR2 is YYNGEE.